The clone carrying this T cell receptor beta chain is a singleton in its sample. Its antigen is undetermined. Germline loops: CDR1 KGHDR, CDR2 SFDVKD. V trimming: 9 bases; J trimming: 0 bases; junction bases outside the gene matches: 15. The CDR3 consists of 19 residues. The source of the sample is a study of vaccination and CD4 T cells after COVID-19. The treatment denotes: approximately nine-day PBMC culture with coronavirus spike peptide pools or control peptides (ViraFEST assay). Sequenced with the Oncomine TCR Beta short-read assay was DNA taken from cultured CD4+ T cells. TCRdb reanalysed the PCR reads using MiXCR and keeps one entry per CDR3 protein. The top ten clones hold roughly 4.4% of a sample with approximately 16,000 distinct CDR3 sequences, about 50% of them seen once.

Sequences were derived from CD4+ T cells from blood, cultured in vitro, sampled before SARS-CoV-2 vaccination. This receptor was taken from a human donor who had recovered from COVID-19. V is TRBV24-1 and J is TRBJ2-5; 13 nucleotides align to TRBD2. The CDR3 sequence: CATRPTVTSGGGNQETQYF. CDR3 DNA sequence: TGTGCCACCCGGCCCACGGTTACTAGCGGGGGGGGAAACCAAGAGACCCAGTACTTC.